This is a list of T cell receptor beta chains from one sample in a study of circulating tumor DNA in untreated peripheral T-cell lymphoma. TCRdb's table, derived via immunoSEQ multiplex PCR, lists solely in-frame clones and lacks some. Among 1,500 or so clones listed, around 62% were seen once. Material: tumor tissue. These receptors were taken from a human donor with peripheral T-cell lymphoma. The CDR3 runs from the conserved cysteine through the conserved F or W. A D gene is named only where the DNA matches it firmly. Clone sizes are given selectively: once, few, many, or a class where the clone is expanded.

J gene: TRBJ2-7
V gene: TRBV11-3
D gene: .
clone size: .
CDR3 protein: CASSLGGNSYEQYF
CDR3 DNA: TGTGCCAGCAGCTTGGGTGGCAACTCCTACGAGCAGTACTTC

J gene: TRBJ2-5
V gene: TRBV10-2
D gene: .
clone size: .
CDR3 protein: CASSEGSRAVEETQYF
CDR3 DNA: TGCGCCAGCAGTGAGGGCTCTAGGGCGGTTGAAGAGACCCAGTACTTC

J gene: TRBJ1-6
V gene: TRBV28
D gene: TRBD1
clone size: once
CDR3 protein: CASRPRTGGSYSPLHF
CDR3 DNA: TGTGCCAGCAGACCGAGGACAGGGGGAAGTTATTCACCCCTCCACTTT

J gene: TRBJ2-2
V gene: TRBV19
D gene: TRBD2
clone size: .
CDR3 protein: CAVYSGGGELFF
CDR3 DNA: TGTGCCGTTTATAGCGGGGGCGGGGAGCTGTTTTTT

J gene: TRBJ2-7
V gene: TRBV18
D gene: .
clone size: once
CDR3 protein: CASSPQGQRAYEQYF
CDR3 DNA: TGTGCCAGCTCACCACAAGGACAGCGAGCCTACGAGCAGTACTTC

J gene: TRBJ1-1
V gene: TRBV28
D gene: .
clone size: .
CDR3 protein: CASRLLTGENTEAFF
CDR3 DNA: TGTGCCAGCAGACTCCTGACAGGAGAGAACACTGAAGCTTTCTTT

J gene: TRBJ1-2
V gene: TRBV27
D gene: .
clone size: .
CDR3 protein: CASSRGGEGDGYTF
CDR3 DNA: TGTGCCAGCAGCCGGGGAGGGGAGGGCGATGGCTACACCTTC

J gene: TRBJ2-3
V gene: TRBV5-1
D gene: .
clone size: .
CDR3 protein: CASSWEGSTDTQYF
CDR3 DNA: TGCGCCAGCAGCTGGGAAGGGAGCACAGATACGCAGTATTTT

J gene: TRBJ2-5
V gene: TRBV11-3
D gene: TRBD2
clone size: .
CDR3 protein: CASSSQISGSRWETQYF
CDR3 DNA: TGTGCCAGCAGCTCCCAGATTAGCGGGAGCCGGTGGGAGACCCAGTACTTC

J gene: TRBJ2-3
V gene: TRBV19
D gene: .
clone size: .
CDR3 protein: CASSISGGPYTQYF
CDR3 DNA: TGTGCCAGTAGTATATCTGGAGGACCCTATACGCAGTATTTT

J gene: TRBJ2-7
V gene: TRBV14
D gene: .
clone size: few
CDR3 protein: CVSSQVRGPYEQYF
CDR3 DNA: TGTGTCAGCAGCCAAGTTCGGGGACCCTACGAGCAGTACTTC

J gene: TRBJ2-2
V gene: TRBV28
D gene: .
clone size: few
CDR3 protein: CASSYRTEYTGELFF
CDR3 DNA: TGTGCCAGCAGTTACCGGACGGAATACACCGGGGAGCTGTTTTTT

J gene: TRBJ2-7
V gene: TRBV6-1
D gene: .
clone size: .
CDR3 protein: CASSEVQGYEQYF
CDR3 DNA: TGTGCCAGCAGTGAAGTACAGGGCTACGAGCAGTACTTC

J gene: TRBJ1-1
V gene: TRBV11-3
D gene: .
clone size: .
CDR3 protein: CASSLRNGDLTEAFF
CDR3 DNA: TGTGCCAGCAGCTTACGTAACGGGGATCTCACTGAAGCTTTCTTT

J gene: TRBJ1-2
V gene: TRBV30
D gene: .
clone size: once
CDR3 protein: CAWSFRAGGYTF
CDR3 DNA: TGTGCCTGGAGTTTCCGGGCGGGTGGCTACACCTTC

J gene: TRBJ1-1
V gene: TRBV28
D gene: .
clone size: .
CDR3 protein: CASSLLENTEAFF
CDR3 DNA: TGTGCCAGCAGTTTACTCGAGAACACTGAAGCTTTCTTT

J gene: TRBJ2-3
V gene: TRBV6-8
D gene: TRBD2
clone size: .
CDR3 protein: CASSDGLAGPDTQYF
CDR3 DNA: TGTGCCAGCAGTGACGGACTAGCGGGACCAGATACGCAGTATTTT

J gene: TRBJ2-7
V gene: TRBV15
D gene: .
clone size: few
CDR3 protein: CATSRDEGLGGEQYF
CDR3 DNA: TGTGCCACCAGCAGAGATGAAGGCCTCGGCGGCGAGCAGTACTTC

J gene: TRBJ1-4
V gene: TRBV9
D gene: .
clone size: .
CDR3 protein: CASSRWSSRGEKLFF
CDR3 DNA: TGTGCCAGCAGCCGATGGTCTTCAAGGGGTGAAAAACTGTTTTTT

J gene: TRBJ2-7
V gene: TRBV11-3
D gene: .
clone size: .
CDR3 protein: CASSLGPPGEKGEQYF
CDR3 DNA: TGTGCCAGCAGCTTAGGACCACCAGGGGAGAAGGGCGAGCAGTACTTC

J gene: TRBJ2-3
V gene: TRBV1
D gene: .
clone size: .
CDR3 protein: CASSQDGLAGATDTQYF
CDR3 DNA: TGCGCCAGCAGCCAAGATGGACTAGCGGGGGCCACAGATACGCAGTATTTT

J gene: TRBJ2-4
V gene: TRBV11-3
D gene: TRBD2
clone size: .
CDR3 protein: CASTPISGTKNIQYF
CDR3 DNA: TGTGCCAGCACCCCTATTAGCGGGACAAAAAACATTCAGTACTTC

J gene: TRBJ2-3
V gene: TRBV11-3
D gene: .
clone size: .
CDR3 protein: CASSRDGFSTDTQYF
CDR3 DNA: TGTGCCAGCAGTCGGGACGGATTTAGCACAGATACGCAGTATTTT

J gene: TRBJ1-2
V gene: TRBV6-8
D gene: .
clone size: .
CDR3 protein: CASNRRGIVLYGYTF
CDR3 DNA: TGTGCCAGCAACCGGAGGGGCATTGTTTTGTATGGCTACACCTTC

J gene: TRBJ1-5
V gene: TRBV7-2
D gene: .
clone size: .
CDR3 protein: CASSFGTNQPQHF
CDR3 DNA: TGTGCCAGCAGCTTCGGGACCAATCAGCCCCAGCATTTT

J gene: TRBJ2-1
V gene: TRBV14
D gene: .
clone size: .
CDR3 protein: CASSPGVEQFF
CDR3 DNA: TGTGCCAGCAGCCCGGGAGTTGAGCAGTTCTTC

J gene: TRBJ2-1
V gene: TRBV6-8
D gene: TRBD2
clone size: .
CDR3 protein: CASSGLAGGNEQFF
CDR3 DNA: TGTGCCAGCAGTGGACTAGCGGGGGGGAATGAGCAGTTCTTC

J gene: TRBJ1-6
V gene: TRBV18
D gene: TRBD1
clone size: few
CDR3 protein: CASSPVTRTGEYSPLHF
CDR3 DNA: TGTGCCAGCTCACCTGTCACCCGGACAGGGGAGTATTCACCCCTCCACTTT

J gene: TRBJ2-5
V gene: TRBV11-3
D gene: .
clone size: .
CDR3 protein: CASSFVPSQETQYF
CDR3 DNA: TGTGCCAGCAGCTTCGTGCCCAGCCAAGAGACCCAGTACTTC

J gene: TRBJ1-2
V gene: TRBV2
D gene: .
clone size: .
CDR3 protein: CASRSTGNYGYTF
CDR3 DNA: TGTGCCAGCAGATCGACCGGGAACTATGGCTACACCTTC

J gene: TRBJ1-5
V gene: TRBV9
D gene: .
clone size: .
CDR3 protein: CASSATGRSQPQHF
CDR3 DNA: TGTGCCAGCAGTGCGACAGGCCGGAGCCAGCCCCAGCATTTT

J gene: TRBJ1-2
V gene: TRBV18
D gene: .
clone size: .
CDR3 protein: CASSPQGATGYGYTF
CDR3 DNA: TGTGCCAGCTCACCCCAAGGGGCTACCGGCTATGGCTACACCTTC

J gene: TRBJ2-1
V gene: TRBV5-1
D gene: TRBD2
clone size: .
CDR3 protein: CASSSIAGASSYNEQFF
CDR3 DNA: TGCGCCAGCAGCTCGATAGCGGGGGCGAGCTCCTACAATGAGCAGTTCTTC

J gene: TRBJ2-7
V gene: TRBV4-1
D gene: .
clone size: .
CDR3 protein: CASSQDLGTYEQYF
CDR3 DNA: TGCGCCAGCAGCCAAGACTTGGGGACCTACGAGCAGTACTTC

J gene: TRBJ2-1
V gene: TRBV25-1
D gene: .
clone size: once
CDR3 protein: CASTGRDYNEQFF
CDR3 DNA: TGTGCCAGCACCGGCCGAGACTACAATGAGCAGTTCTTC

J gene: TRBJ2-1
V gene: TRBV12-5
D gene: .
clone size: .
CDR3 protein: CATRTRGYNEQFF
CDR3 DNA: TGTGCCACCCGGACCCGCGGGTACAATGAGCAGTTCTTC

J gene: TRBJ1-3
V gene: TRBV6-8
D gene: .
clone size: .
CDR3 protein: CASSQGASGNTIYF
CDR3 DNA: TGTGCCAGCAGCCAAGGAGCCTCTGGAAACACCATATATTTT

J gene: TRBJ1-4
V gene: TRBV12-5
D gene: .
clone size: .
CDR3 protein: CASGPFTGDATNEKLFF
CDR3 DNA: TGTGCTAGTGGTCCCTTCACGGGGGATGCAACTAATGAAAAACTGTTTTTT

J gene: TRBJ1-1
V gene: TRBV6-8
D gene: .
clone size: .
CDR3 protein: CASSLRGGYTEAFF
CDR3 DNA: TGTGCCAGCTCACTCAGAGGCGGATACACTGAAGCTTTCTTT

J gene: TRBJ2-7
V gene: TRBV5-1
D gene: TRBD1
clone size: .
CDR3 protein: CASSEGTGATYEQYF
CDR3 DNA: TGCGCCAGCAGCGAGGGGACAGGGGCCACCTACGAGCAGTACTTC

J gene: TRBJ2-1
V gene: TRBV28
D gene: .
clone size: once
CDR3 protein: CASSRTYNEQFF
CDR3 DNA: TGTGCCAGCAGTAGGACGTACAATGAGCAGTTCTTC

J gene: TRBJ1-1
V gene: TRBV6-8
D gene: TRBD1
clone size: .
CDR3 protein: CASSWGWDREGTEAFF
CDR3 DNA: TGTGCCAGCAGTTGGGGTTGGGACAGGGAAGGGACTGAAGCTTTCTTT

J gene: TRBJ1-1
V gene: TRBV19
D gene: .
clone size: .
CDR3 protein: CASSDEGNTEAFF
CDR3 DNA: TGTGCCAGTAGTGACGAGGGGAACACTGAAGCTTTCTTT

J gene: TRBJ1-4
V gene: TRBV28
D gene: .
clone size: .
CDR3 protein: CASSLVGVSHEKLFF
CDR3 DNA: TGTGCCAGCAGTTTAGTCGGGGTTTCGCATGAAAAACTGTTTTTT

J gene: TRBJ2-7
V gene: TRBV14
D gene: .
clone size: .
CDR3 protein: CASSQALVSSYEQYF
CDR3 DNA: TGTGCCAGCAGCCAAGCTTTGGTCTCGTCCTACGAGCAGTACTTC

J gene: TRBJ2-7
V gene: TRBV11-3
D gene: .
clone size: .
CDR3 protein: CASSLGSGSSYEQYF
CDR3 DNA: TGTGCCAGCAGCTTAGGCTCAGGTAGCTCCTACGAGCAGTACTTC

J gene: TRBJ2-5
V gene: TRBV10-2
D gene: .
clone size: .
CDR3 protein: CASSESIGRETQYF
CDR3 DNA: TGCGCCAGCAGTGAGTCGATAGGGAGAGAGACCCAGTACTTC

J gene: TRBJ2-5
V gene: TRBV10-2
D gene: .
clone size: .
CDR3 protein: CASSGGAVETQYF
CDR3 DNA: TGCGCCAGCAGTGGGGGAGCTGTGGAGACCCAGTACTTC

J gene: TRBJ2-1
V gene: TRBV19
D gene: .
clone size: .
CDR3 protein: CASSITGGEGHEQFF
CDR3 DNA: TGTGCCAGTAGTATAACCGGAGGCGAAGGACATGAGCAGTTCTTC

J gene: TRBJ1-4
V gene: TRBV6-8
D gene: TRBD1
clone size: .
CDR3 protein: CASSDRGLDTNEKLFF
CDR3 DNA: TGTGCCAGCAGTGACAGGGGGCTTGATACTAATGAAAAACTGTTTTTT

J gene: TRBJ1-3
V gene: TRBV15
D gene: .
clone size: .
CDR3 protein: CATSSNTGIGNTIYF
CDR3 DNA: TGTGCCACCAGCAGCAATACAGGGATTGGAAACACCATATATTTT

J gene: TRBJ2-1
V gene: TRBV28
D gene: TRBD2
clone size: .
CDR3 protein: CASRLAGVYEQFF
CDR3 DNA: TGTGCCAGCAGACTAGCGGGGGTTTATGAGCAGTTCTTC

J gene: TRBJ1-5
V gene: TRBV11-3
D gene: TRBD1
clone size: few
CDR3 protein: CASSLLGQGARQPQHF
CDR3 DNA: TGTGCCAGCAGCTTACTGGGACAGGGAGCCCGGCAGCCCCAGCATTTT

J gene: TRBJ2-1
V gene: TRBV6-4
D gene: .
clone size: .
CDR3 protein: CASSWGAEQFF
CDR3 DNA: TGTGCCAGCAGCTGGGGAGCGGAGCAGTTCTTC

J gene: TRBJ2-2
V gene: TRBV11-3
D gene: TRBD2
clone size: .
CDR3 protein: CASSDSGTSGTTGELFF
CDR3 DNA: TGTGCCAGCAGCGACTCGGGGACTAGCGGGACCACCGGGGAGCTGTTTTTT